This T cell receptor (beta chain) came from a study of blood T cell repertoires in COVID-19. Study-level background: The cDNA or gDNA used as material had been derived from T cells, B-cell-depleted T cells, or PBMCs.

This clone was picked up a small number of times. The data were produced by immunoSEQ multiplex PCR, yet TCRdb's version contains in-frame clones alone and is incomplete. Of roughly 100,000 clones listed, 65% to 90% are singletons. The CDR3 contains 16 residues. The ends were cut back, 1 base at V and 7 bases at J, with 14 bases in the middle. The germline gives CDR1 LNHDA, CDR2 SQIVND (reference sequence). The receptor comes from a woman older than 75 with acute or convalescent COVID-19. The chain joins TRBV19 to TRBJ1-6; D gene unclear. The sequenced sample was peripheral blood. The CDR3 DNA sequence: TGTGCCAGTAGTATAGGTTTTATTGGTAGCAATTCACCCCTCCACTTT. This encodes CASSIGFIGSNSPLHF.